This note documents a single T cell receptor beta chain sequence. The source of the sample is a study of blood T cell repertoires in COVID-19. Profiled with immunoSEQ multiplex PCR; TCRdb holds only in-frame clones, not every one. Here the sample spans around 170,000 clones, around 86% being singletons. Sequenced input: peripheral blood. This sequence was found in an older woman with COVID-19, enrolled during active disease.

CDR3: CASSQGLTNSPLHF. The CDR3 DNA is TGTGCCAGCAGTCAGGGACTCACGAACTCACCCCTCCACTTT. The rearrangement uses TRBV28 and TRBJ1-6; D possibly corresponds to TRBD1 (5 bases). Germline CDR1 is MDHEN and CDR2 is SYDVKM. There are 14 residues in the CDR3. Trimming shortened V by 5 bases and J by 10 bases, and 15 bases separated the two germline ends.